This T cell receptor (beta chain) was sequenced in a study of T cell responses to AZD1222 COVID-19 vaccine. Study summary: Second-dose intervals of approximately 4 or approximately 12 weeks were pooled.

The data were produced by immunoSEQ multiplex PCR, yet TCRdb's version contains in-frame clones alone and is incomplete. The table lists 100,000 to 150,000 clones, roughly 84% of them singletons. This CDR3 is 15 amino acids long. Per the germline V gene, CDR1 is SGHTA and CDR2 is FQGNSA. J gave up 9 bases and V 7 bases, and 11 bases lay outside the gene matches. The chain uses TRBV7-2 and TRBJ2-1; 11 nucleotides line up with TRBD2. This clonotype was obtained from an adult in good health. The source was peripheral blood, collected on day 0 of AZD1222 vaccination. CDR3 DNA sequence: TGTGCCAGCATCTGGACTAGCGGGCCCTCGGGTGAGCAGTTCTTC. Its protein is CASIWTSGPSGEQFF.